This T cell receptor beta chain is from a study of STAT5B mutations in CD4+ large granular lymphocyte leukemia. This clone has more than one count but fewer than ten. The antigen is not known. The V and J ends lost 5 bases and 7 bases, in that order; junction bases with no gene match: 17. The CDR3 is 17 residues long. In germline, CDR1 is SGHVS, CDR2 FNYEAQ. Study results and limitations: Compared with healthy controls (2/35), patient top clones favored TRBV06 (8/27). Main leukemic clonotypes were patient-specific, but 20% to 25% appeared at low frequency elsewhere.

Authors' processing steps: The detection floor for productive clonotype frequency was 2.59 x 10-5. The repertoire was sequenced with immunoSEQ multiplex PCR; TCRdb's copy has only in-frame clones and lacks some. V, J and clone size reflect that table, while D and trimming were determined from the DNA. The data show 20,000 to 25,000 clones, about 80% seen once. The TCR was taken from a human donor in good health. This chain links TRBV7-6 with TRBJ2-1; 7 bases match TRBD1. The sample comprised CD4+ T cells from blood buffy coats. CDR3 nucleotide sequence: TGTGCCAGCAGCCCCCGACAGGGTAAGGTGGGGCGGAATGAGCAGTTCTTC. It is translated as CASSPRQGKVGRNEQFF.